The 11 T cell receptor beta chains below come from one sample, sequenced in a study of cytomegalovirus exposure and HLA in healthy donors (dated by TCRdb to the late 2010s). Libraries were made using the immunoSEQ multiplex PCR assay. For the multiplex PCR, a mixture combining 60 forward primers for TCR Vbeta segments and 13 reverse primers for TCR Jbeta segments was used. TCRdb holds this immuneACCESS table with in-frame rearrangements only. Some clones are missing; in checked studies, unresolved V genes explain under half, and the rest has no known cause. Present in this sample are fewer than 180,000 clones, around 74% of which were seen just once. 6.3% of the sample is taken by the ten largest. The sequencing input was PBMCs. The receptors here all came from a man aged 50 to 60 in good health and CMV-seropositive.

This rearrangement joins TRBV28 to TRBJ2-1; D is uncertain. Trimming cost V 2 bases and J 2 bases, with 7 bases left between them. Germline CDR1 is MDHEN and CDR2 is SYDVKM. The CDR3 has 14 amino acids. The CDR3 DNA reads TGTGCCAGCAGTTTACTAGGAACCTACAATGAGCAGTTCTTC. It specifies CASSLLGTYNEQFF. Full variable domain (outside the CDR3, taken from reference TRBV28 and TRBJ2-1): DVKVTQSSRYLVKRTGEKVFLECVQDMDHENMFWYRQDPGLGLRLIYFSYDVKMKEKGDIPEGYSVSREKKERFSLILESASTNQTSMYLCASSLLGTYNEQFFGPGTRLTVL.

The CDR3 region has the DNA TGTGCCAGCAGGGTGTCGTTTGAGGGAGAAGCTTTCTTT. The encoded protein is CASRVSFEGEAFF. The gene calls are TRBV7-9 and TRBJ1-1; D not certain. CDR1 is SEHNR and CDR2 is FQNEAQ in the germline V gene (reference sequence). Trimming cost V 6 bases and J 8 bases, with 16 bases left between them. CDR3 size: 13 residues.

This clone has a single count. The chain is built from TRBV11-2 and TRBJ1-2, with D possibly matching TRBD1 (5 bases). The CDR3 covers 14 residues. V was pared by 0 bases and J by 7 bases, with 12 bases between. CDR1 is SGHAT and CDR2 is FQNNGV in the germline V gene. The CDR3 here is CASSLDAGHFGYTF. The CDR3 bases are TGTGCCAGCAGCTTAGATGCAGGGCATTTTGGCTACACCTTC.

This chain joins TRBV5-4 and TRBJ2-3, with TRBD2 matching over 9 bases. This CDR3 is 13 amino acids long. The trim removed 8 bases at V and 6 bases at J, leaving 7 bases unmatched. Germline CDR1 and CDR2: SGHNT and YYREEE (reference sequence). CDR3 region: CARGTSPDDTQYF. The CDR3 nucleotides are TGTGCCAGAGGGACTAGCCCCGACGATACGCAGTATTTT.

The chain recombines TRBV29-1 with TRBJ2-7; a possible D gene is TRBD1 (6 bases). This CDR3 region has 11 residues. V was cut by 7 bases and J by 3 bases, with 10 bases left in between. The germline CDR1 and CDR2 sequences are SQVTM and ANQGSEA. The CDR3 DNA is TGCAGCGACGGACAGAACTACGAGCAGTACTTC. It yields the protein CSDGQNYEQYF.

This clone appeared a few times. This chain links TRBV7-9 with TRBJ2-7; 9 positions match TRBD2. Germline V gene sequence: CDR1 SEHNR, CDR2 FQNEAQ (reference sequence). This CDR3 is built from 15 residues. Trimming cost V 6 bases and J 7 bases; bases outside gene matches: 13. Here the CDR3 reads CASSRPGLASREQYF. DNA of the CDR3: TGTGCCAGCAGTAGACCGGGACTAGCTTCTCGAGAGCAGTACTTC.

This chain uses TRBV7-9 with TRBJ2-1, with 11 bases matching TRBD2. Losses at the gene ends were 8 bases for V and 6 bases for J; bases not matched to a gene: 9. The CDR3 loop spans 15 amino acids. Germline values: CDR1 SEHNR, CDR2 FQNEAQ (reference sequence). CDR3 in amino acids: CASSLAGGPINEQFF. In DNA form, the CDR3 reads TGTGCCAGCTCCTTAGCGGGAGGGCCCATCAATGAGCAGTTCTTC.

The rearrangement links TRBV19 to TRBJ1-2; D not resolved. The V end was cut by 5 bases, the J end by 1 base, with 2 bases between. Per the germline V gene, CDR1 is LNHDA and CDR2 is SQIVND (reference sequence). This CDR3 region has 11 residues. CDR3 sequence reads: CASSRNYGYTF. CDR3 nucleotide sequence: TGTGCCAGTAGTCGTAACTATGGCTACACCTTC. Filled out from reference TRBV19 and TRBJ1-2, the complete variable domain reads DGGITQSPKYLFRKEGQNVTLSCEQNLNHDAMYWYRQDPGQGLRLIYYSQIVNDFQKGDIAEGYSVSREKKESFPLTVTSAQKNPTAFYLCASSRNYGYTFGSGTRLTVV.

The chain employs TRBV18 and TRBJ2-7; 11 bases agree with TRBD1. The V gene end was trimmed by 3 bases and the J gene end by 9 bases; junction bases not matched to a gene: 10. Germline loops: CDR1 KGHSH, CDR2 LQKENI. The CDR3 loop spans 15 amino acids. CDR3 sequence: CASSPRTGGGNGQYF. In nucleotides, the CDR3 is TGTGCCAGCTCACCCCGGACAGGGGGCGGTAATGGGCAGTACTTC.

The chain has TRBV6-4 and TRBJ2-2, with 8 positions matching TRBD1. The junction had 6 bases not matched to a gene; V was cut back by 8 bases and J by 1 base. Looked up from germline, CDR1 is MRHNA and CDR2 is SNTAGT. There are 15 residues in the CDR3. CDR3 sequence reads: CASGDRGLNTGELFF. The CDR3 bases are TGTGCCAGCGGCGACAGGGGACTGAACACCGGGGAGCTGTTTTTT.

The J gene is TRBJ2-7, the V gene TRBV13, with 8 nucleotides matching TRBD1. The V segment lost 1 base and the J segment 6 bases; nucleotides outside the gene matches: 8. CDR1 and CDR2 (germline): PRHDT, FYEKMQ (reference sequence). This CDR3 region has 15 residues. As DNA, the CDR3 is TGTGCCAGCAGCTTAGCCCGCGGGACAGGCGTCGAGCAGTACTTC. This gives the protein CASSLARGTGVEQYF.